Presented here are 17 T cell receptor beta chains from one specimen sequenced in a study of technical replicates of blood from a few donors. Repertoires were generated with immunoSEQ multiplex PCR, while TCRdb's copy carries only in-frame clones and drops some. Of 74,000 or so clones in the sample, 96% were seen once. Sequenced material: T cells isolated from PBMCs. The receptors were sampled from a human donor in good health.

This chain connects TRBV7-9 to TRBJ2-3, with 8 bases matching TRBD1. This CDR3 is built from 18 residues. J was trimmed by 1 base and V by 3 bases; bases with no gene match: 12. Germline V gene lookup returns CDR1 SEHNR and CDR2 FQNEAQ (reference sequence). The CDR3 here is CASSFGLSGGRGTDTQYF. In DNA form, the CDR3 reads TGTGCCAGCAGCTTTGGGCTGTCAGGGGGCCGGGGCACAGATACGCAGTATTTT.

The gene calls are TRBV19 and TRBJ2-1, with 10 bases lining up with TRBD2. The germline V gene encodes CDR1 LNHDA and CDR2 SQIVND (reference sequence). This CDR3 is built from 13 residues. The V segment lost 10 bases and the J segment 6 bases; nucleotides outside the gene matches: 6. Here the CDR3 reads CATSAGGVNEQFF. Here the CDR3 DNA reads TGTGCCACTTCAGCGGGAGGGGTCAATGAGCAGTTCTTC.

The CDR3 region is CASSLIYGGYEQYF. The CDR3 DNA reads as TGCGCCAGCAGCTTAATCTACGGTGGCTACGAGCAGTACTTC. V usage is TRBV5-1 and J usage is TRBJ2-7, with D hard to call. The V and J ends lost 2 bases and 3 bases respectively, with 12 bases between them. This CDR3 comprises 14 residues. Germline V gene data show CDR1 as SGHRS and CDR2 as YFSETQ.

The V and J genes are TRBV5-1 and TRBJ2-2, with D perhaps TRBD2 (6 bases). Trimming stripped 3 bases from V and 0 bases from J, with 12 bases between. Germline CDR1 reads SGHRS; CDR2 reads YFSETQ. This CDR3 comprises 16 residues. The CDR3 DNA follows: TGCGCCAGCAGCTCCTCTGGCGGGACGAACACCGGGGAGCTGTTTTTT. It translates to CASSSSGGTNTGELFF. Based on the CDR3 plus reference TRBV5-1 and TRBJ2-2, the full variable domain is KAGVTQTPRYLIKTRGQQVTLSCSPISGHRSVSWYQQTPGQGLQFLFEYFSETQRNKGNFPGRFSGRQFSNSRSEMNVSTLELGDSALYLCASSSSGGTNTGELFFGEGSRLTVL.

The chain employs TRBV5-5 and TRBJ2-1; no clear D. Germline lookup yields CDR1 SGHKS and CDR2 YYEKEE (reference sequence). The CDR3 spans 12 residues. The V end lost 2 bases, the J end lost 7 bases, and 7 bases lay between the germline ends. The CDR3 bases are TGTGCCAGCAGCTTTATGAGGAATGAGCAGTTCTTC. The encoded protein is CASSFMRNEQFF. Using reference TRBV5-5 and TRBJ2-1 for the parts outside the CDR3, the full variable domain is DAGVTQSPTHLIKTRGQQVTLRCSPISGHKSVSWYQQVLGQGPQFIFQYYEKEERGRGNFPDRFSARQFPNYSSELNVNALLLGDSALYLCASSFMRNEQFFGPGTRLTVL.

This clone was observed a handful of times. The gene calls are TRBV6-5 and TRBJ1-5; TRBD1 is a possible D gene (5 bases). This CDR3 contains 14 residues. CDR1 is MNHEY, CDR2 SVGAGI, per germline. Trimming took off 0 bases at V and 2 bases at J, with 5 bases between the two ends. Written as DNA, the CDR3 is TGTGCCAGCAGTTACTCAGGGGGCAATCAGCCCCAGCATTTT. It translates to CASSYSGGNQPQHF.

The rearrangement links TRBV10-3 to TRBJ1-1; 7 bases agree with TRBD1. The CDR3 runs to 15 residues. Germline V gives CDR1 ENHRY, CDR2 SYGVKD. With 7 bases clipped from V and 0 bases from J, the junction kept 8 bases outside the gene matches. DNA for the CDR3: TGTGCCATCAAAGACAGGGCGGATATGAACACTGAAGCTTTCTTT. Its translation is CAIKDRADMNTEAFF.

The J gene is TRBJ2-7, the V gene TRBV11-1; 8 bases are a match to TRBD2. V trimming: 1 base; J trimming: 6 bases; junction bases outside the gene matches: 8. Germline V lookup: CDR1 SGHAT, CDR2 FQDESV (reference sequence). This CDR3 is built from 15 residues. The CDR3 loop reads CASSLEGTGGSEQYF. The CDR3 coding sequence is TGTGCCAGCAGCTTAGAAGGAACGGGAGGGTCCGAGCAGTACTTC.

The rearrangement links TRBV28 to TRBJ1-2; TRBD1 might be the D (6 bases). Deletions cut 7 bases from V and 8 bases from J, with 20 bases between. CDR3 length: 14 residues. Germline assignment: CDR1 MDHEN and CDR2 SYDVKM. The CDR3 is CASTQGPGWVGYTF. For the CDR3, the DNA is TGTGCCAGCACCCAGGGGCCCGGGTGGGTAGGCTACACCTTC.

The chain couples TRBV4-2 to TRBJ1-1; D is uncertain. CDR1 is LGHNA and CDR2 is YNFKEQ in the germline V gene. The V end was cut by 0 bases, the J end by 4 bases, with 6 bases between. The CDR3 is 13 amino acids. The CDR3 DNA reads as TGTGCCAGCAGCCAAGAGGGGAGCACTGAAGCTTTCTTT. It yields the protein CASSQEGSTEAFF.

The genes are TRBV5-8 and TRBJ2-3, with 7 bases aligning to TRBD2. The germline CDR1 and CDR2 sequences are SGHTS and YDEGEE. The CDR3 is made up of 15 amino acids. J gave up 3 bases and V 0 bases, and 4 bases lay outside the gene matches. This chain's CDR3 is CASSLGASGTDTQYF. In DNA form, the CDR3 reads TGTGCCAGCAGCTTGGGGGCTAGCGGAACAGATACGCAGTATTTT. Filled out from reference TRBV5-8 and TRBJ2-3, the complete variable domain reads EAGVTQSPTHLIKTRGQQATLRCSPISGHTSVYWYQQALGLGLQFLLWYDEGEERNRGNFPPRFSGRQFPNYSSELNVNALELEDSALYLCASSLGASGTDTQYFGPGTRLTVL.

The gene calls are TRBV19 and TRBJ2-7, with 7 bases matching TRBD2. The germline CDR1 and CDR2 sequences are LNHDA and SQIVND (reference sequence). V was clipped by 4 bases and J by 2 bases; unmatched bases: 11. This CDR3 region has 16 residues. For the CDR3, the DNA is TGTGCCAGTAGTAAAATAGCGGGCTCAATTACCTACGAGCAGTACTTC. Translating gives CASSKIAGSITYEQYF.

The chain is built from TRBV7-9 and TRBJ2-6, with 7 bases fitting TRBD2. This CDR3 comprises 15 residues. Germline V lookup: CDR1 SEHNR, CDR2 FQNEAQ (reference sequence). V lost 5 bases, J lost 2 bases, and 3 bases stayed unmatched. The CDR3 loop is CASSRGRAGANVLTF. The CDR3 DNA reads as TGTGCCAGCAGCCGGGGGAGGGCTGGGGCCAACGTCCTGACTTTC.

The CDR3 reads CASSQPGSEQYF. DNA for the CDR3: TGCGCCAGCAGTCAACCAGGAAGCGAGCAGTACTTC. This chain links TRBV23-1 with TRBJ2-7; D unclear. TRBV23-1 is an ORF for which the function is uncertain. Between the trimmed V and J ends, which lost 2 bases and 6 bases, there was a span of 8 bases. The CDR3 spans 12 residues.

Written as DNA, the CDR3 is TGTGCCATCAGTGGAGGCGGGGATGAAAAACTGTTTTTT. Translating it yields CAISGGGDEKLFF. This chain joins TRBV10-3 and TRBJ1-4; D gene ambiguous. Trimming took off 4 bases at V and 6 bases at J, with 9 bases between the two ends. CDR3 length: 13 residues. In germline, CDR1 is ENHRY, CDR2 SYGVKD.

The chain recombines TRBV19 with TRBJ1-1; TRBD1 might be the D (5 bases). Germline V CDR1 and CDR2: LNHDA, SQIVND (reference sequence). Trimming stripped 9 bases from V and 7 bases from J, with 15 bases between. This CDR3 is 12 amino acids long. The CDR3: CASWGGAVEAFF. Written as DNA, the CDR3 is TGTGCCAGCTGGGGTGGGGCAGTTGAAGCTTTCTTT.

V and J are TRBV5-4 and TRBJ2-7, with TRBD2 matching over 8 bases. V gave up 0 bases and J gave up 6 bases; unmatched junction bases: 8. This CDR3 region has 15 residues. Germline lookup yields CDR1 SGHNT and CDR2 YYREEE (reference sequence). The CDR3 bases are TGTGCCAGCAGCTTGGCCCCAGCGGGAGTAGGCGAGCAGTACTTC. This gives the protein CASSLAPAGVGEQYF.